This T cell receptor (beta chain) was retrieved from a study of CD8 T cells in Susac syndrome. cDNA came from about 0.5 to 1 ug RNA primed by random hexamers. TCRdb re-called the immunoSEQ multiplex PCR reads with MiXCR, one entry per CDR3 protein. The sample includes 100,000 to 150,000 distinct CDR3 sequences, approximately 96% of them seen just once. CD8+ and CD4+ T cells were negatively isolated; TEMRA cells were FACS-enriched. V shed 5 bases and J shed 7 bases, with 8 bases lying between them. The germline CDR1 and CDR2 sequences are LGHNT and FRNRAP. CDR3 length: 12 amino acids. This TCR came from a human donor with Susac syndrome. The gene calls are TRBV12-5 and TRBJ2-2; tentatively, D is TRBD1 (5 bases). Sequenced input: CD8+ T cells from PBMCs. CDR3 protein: CASGQGSGELFF. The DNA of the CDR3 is TGTGCTAGTGGTCAGGGAAGCGGGGAGCTGTTTTTT.